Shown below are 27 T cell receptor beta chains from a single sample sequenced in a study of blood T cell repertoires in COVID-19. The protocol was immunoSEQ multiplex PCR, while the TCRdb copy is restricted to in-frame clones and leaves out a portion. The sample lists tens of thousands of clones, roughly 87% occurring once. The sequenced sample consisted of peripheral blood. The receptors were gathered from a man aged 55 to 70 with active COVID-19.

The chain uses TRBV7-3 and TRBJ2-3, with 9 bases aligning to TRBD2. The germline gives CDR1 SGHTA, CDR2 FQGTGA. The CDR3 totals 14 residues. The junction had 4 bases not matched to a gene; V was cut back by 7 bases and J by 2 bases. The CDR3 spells CASTPSGDTDTQYF. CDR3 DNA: TGTGCCAGCACCCCTAGCGGGGACACAGATACGCAGTATTTT.

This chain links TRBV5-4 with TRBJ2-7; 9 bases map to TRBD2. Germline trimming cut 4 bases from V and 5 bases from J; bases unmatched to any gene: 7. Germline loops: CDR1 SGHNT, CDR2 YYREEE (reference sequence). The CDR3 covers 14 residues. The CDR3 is CASSRPSGVDEQYF. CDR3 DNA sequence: TGTGCCAGCAGCCGACCTAGCGGGGTTGACGAGCAGTACTTC. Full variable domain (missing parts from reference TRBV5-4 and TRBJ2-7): ETGVTQSPTHLIKTRGQQVTLRCSSQSGHNTVSWYQQALGQGPQFIFQYYREEENGRGNFPPRFSGLQFPNYSSELNVNALELDDSALYLCASSRPSGVDEQYFGPGTRLTVT.

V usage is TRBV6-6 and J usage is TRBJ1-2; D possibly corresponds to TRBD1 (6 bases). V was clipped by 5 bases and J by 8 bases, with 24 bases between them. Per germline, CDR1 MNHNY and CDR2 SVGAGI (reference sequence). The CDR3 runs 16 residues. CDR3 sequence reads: CASSPRGGGLSKGYTF. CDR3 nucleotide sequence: TGTGCCAGCAGTCCACGGGGAGGGGGGCTTAGTAAGGGCTACACCTTC.

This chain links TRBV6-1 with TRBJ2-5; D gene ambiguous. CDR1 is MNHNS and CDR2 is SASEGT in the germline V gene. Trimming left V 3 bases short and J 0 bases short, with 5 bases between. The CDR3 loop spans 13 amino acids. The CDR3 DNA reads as TGTGCCAGCAGTGACACATACCAAGAGACCCAGTACTTC. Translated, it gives CASSDTYQETQYF.

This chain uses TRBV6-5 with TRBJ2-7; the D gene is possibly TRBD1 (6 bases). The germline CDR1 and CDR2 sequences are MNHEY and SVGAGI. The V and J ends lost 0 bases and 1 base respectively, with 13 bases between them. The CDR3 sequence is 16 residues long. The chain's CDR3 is CASSYSRPGQSYEQYF. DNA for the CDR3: TGTGCCAGCAGTTACTCGAGGCCGGGACAATCCTACGAGCAGTACTTC.

The CDR3 loop is CASSPGTGAHEQFF. In nucleotides, the CDR3 is TGTGCCAGCAGCCCCGGGACAGGGGCCCATGAGCAGTTCTTC. The chain recombines TRBV7-3 with TRBJ2-1; 10 positions match TRBD1. The junction had 6 bases not matched to a gene; V was cut back by 5 bases and J by 8 bases. Germline lookup yields CDR1 SGHTA and CDR2 FQGTGA. The CDR3 loop spans 14 amino acids.

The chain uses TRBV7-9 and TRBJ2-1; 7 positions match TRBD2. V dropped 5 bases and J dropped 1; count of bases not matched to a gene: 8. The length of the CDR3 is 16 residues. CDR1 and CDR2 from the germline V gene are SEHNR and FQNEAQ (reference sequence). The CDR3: CASSTSLAVSYNEQFF. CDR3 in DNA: TGTGCCAGCAGCACAAGTCTAGCGGTTTCCTACAATGAGCAGTTCTTC.

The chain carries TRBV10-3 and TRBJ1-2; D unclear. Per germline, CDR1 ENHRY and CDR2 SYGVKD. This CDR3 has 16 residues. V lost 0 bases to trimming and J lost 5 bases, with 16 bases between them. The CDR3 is CAISESSRALGYGYTF. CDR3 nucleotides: TGTGCCATCAGTGAGTCGTCGCGGGCCCTGGGGTATGGCTACACCTTC.

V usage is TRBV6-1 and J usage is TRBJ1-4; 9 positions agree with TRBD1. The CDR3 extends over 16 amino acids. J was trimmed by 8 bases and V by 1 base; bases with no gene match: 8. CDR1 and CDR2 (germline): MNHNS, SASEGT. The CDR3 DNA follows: TGTGCCAGCAGTGAAGGACAGGGGGTCAAACACGAAAAACTGTTTTTT. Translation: CASSEGQGVKHEKLFF.

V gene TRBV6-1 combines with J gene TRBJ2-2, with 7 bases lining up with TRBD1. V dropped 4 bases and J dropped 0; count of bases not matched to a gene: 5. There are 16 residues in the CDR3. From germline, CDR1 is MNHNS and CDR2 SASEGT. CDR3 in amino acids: CASSGHRGANTGELFF. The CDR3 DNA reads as TGTGCCAGCAGTGGCCACAGGGGTGCGAACACCGGGGAGCTGTTTTTT.

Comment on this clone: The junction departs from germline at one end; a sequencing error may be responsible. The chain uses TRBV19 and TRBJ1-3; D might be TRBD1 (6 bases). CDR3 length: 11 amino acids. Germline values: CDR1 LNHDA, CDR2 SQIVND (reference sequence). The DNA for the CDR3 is TGTGCCAGTAGTGTGAACAGGGACGCGAGATTT. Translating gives CASSVNRDARF.

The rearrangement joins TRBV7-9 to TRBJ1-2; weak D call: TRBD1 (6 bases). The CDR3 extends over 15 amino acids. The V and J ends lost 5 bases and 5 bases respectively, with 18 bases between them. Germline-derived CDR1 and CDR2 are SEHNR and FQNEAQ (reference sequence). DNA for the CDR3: TGTGCCAGCAGCCCCGGGACAATATTGGGGTATGGCTACACCTTC. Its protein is CASSPGTILGYGYTF.

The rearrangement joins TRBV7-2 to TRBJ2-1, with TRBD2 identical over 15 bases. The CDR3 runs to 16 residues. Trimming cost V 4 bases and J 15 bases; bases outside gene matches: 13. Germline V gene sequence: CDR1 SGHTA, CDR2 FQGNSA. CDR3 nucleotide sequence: TGTGCCAGCAGCTACTCCGGGACTAGCGGGGGGCTCCCAGGGTTCTTC. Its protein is CASSYSGTSGGLPGFF.

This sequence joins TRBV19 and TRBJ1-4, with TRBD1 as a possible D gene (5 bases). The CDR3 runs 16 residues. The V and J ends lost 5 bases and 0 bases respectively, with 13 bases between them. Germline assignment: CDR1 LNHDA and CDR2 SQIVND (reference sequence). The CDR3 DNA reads TGTGCCAGTAGTCTGGGCCAGGGTCCAACTAATGAAAAACTGTTTTTT. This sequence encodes CASSLGQGPTNEKLFF.

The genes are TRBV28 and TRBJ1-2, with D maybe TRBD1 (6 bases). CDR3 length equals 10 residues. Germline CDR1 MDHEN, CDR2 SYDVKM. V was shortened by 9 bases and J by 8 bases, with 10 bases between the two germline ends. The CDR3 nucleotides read TGTGCCAGTTACAGGGAAGGCTACACCTTC. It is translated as CASYREGYTF.

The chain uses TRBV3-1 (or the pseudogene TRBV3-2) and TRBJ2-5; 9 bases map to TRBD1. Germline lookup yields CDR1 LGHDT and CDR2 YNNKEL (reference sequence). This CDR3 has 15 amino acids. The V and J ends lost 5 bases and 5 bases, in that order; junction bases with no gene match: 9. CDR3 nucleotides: TGTGCCAGCAGCTTCCAAACAGGGGGCCGGGAGACCCAGTACTTC. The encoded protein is CASSFQTGGRETQYF.

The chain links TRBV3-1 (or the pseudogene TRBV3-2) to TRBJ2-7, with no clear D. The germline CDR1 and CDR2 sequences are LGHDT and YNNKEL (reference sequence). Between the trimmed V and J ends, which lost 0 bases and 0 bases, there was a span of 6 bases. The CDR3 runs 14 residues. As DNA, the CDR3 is TGTGCCAGCAGCCAAGATTCGAGCTCCTACGAGCAGTACTTC. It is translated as CASSQDSSSYEQYF.

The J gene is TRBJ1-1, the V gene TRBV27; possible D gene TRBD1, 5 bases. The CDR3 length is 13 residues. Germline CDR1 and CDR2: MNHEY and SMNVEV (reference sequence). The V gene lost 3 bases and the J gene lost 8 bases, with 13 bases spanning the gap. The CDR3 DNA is TGTGCCAGCAGTTTGTTGGCGCGACAGGAAGCTTTCTTT. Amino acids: CASSLLARQEAFF.

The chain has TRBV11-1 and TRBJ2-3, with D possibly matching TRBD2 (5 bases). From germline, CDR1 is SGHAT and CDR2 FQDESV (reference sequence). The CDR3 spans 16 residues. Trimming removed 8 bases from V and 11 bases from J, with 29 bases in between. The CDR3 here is CASVSGSTGAGAGQYF. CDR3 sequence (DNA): TGTGCCAGCGTCTCCGGGTCGACGGGTGCCGGTGCGGGGCAGTATTTT.

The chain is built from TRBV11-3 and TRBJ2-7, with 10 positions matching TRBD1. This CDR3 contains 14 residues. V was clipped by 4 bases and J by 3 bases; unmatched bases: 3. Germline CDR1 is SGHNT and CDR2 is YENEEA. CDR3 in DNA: TGTGCCAGCAGCTCCAGGACAGGGGGCTACGAGCAGTACTTC. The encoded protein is CASSSRTGGYEQYF.

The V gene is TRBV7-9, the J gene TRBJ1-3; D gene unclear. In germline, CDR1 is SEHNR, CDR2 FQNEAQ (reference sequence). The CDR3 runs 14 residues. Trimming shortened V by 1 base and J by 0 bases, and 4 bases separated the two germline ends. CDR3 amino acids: CASSLVGSGNTIYF. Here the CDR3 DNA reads TGTGCCAGCAGCTTAGTCGGCTCTGGAAACACCATATATTTT.

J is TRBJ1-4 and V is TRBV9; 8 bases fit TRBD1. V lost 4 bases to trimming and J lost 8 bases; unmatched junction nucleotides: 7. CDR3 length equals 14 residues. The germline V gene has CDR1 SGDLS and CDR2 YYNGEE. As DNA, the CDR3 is TGTGCCAGCAGCTCCGGGACAGGCGGAGAAAAACTGTTTTTT. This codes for CASSSGTGGEKLFF.

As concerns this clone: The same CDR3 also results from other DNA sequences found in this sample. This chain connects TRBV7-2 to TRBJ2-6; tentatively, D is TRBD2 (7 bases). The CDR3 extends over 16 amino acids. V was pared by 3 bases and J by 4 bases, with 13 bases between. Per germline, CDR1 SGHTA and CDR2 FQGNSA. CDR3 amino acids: CASSFGGQRGANVLTF. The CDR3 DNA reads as TGTGCCAGCAGCTTCGGGGGGCAGAGGGGGGCCAACGTCCTGACTTTC.

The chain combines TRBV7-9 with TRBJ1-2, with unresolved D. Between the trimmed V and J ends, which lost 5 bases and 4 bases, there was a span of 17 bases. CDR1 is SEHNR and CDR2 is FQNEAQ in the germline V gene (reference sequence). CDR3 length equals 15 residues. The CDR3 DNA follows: TGTGCCAGCAGCCTGGAATTGGGAGGATCCTATGGCTACACCTTC. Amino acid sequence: CASSLELGGSYGYTF.

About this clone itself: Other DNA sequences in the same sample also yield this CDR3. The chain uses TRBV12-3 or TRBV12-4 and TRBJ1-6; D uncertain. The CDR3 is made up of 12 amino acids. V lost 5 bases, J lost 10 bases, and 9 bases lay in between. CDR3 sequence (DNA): TGTGCCAGCAGTGCCCCCGGGTCACCCCTCCACTTT. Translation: CASSAPGSPLHF.

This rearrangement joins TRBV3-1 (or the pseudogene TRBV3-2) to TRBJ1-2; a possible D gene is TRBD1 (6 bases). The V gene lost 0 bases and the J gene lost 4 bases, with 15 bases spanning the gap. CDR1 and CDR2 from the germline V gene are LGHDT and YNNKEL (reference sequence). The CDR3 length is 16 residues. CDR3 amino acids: CASSQDNRVDLYGYTF. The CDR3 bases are TGTGCCAGCAGCCAAGATAACAGGGTGGACCTCTATGGCTACACCTTC.

The CDR3 nucleotides read TGTGCCAGCTCACCATTAGGGACAGTCAACTCTGGGGCCAACGTCCTGACTTTC. This sequence encodes CASSPLGTVNSGANVLTF. V gene TRBV18 combines with J gene TRBJ2-6, with 7 bases aligning to TRBD1. Germline-derived CDR1 and CDR2 are KGHSH and LQKENI. The CDR3 totals 18 residues. The J segment lost 0 bases and the V segment lost 2 bases, leaving 7 bases of the junction unmatched.